One TCR beta chain is described in this entry. Antigen: not known. The CDR3 length is 14 residues. CDR1 and CDR2 from the germline V gene are SGHVS and FQNEAQ. Trimming left V 1 base short and J 1 base short, with 7 bases between. The data stem from a study of cytomegalovirus exposure and HLA in healthy donors. General study findings and limits: Most CMV-associated TCR beta chains appeared HLA-restricted in a later analysis.

Researchers ran the PCR with 60 Vbeta and 13 Jbeta primers. Assay: immunoSEQ multiplex PCR; the TCRdb copy retains only in-frame clones and omits some. This repertoire includes 150,000 to 200,000 clones. V is TRBV7-8 and J is TRBJ1-1; maybe TRBD1 (5 bases). Specimen: PBMCs. This TCR came from a woman aged 55-69 years in good health and CMV-seronegative. CDR3 nucleotides: TGTGCCAGCAGCTTAGGCAGGGCGAACACTGAAGCTTTCTTT. Its protein product is CASSLGRANTEAFF.